This record covers a single T cell receptor beta chain. The sample originates from a study of blood T cell repertoires in COVID-19. Under the authors' procedure: For nucleated cells, counts were estimated from reference gene primer amplification. TCRdb keeps only in-frame clones here, not all; method: immunoSEQ multiplex PCR. For V, J and clone size, that table is used; D and trimming come from the DNA. The data contain more than 100,000 clones, roughly 84% of them seen just once; the ten biggest clones take up about 1.5%. V was clipped by 2 bases and J by 6 bases; unmatched bases: 15. In germline, CDR1 is LGHNT, CDR2 FRNRAP. The CDR3 consists of 18 residues.

The sequence was collected from a man in his 60s with acute or convalescent COVID-19. This chain joins TRBV12-5 and TRBJ2-7; 11 bases agree with TRBD2. The source material was peripheral blood. The CDR3 reads CASGLTAPSGRFRGEQYF. CDR3 DNA: TGTGCTAGTGGTTTGACCGCTCCTAGCGGGAGGTTCCGAGGCGAGCAGTACTTC.